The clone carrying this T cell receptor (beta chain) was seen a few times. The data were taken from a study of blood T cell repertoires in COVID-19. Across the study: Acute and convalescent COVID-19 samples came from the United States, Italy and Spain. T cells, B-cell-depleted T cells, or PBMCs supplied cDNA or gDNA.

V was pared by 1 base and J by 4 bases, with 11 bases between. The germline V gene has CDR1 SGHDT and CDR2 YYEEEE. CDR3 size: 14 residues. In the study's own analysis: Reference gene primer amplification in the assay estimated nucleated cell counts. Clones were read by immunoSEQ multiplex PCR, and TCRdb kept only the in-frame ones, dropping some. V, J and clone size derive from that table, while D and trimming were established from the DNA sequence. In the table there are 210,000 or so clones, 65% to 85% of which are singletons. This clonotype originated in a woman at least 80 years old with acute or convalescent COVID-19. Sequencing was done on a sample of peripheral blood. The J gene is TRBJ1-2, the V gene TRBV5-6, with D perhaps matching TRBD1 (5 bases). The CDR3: CASSLRGTTYGYTF. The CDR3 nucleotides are TGTGCCAGCAGCTTGCGGGGGACGACCTATGGCTACACCTTC.